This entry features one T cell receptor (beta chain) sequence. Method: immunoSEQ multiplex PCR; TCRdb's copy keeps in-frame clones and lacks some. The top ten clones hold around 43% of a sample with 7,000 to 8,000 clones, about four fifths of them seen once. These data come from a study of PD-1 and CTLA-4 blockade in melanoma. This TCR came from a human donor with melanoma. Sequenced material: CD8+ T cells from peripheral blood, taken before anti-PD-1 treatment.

The CDR3 DNA is TGTGCCAGCAACTACAATGAGCAGTTCTTC. This gives the protein CASNYNEQFF. The rearrangement uses TRBV9 and TRBJ2-1; the D is unclear. The V end lost 6 bases, the J end lost 3 bases, and 1 base lay between the germline ends. There are 10 residues in the CDR3. Germline lookup yields CDR1 SGDLS and CDR2 YYNGEE.